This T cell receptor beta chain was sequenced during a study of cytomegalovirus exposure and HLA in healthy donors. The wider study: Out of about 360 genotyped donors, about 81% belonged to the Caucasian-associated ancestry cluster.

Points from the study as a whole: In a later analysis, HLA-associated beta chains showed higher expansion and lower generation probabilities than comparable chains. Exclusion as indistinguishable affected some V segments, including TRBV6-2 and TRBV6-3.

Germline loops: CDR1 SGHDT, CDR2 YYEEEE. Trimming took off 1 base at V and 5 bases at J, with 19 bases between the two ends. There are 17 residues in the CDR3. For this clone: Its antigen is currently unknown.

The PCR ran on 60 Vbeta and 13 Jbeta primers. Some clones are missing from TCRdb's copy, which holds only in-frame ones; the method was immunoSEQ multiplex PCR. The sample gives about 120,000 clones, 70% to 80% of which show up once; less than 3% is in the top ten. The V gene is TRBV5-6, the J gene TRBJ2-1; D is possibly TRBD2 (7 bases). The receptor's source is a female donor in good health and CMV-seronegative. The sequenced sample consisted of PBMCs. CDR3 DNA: TGTGCCAGCAGCTTGTCCTCTCGGGGGGCTGTGGACAATGAGCAGTTCTTC. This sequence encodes CASSLSSRGAVDNEQFF.